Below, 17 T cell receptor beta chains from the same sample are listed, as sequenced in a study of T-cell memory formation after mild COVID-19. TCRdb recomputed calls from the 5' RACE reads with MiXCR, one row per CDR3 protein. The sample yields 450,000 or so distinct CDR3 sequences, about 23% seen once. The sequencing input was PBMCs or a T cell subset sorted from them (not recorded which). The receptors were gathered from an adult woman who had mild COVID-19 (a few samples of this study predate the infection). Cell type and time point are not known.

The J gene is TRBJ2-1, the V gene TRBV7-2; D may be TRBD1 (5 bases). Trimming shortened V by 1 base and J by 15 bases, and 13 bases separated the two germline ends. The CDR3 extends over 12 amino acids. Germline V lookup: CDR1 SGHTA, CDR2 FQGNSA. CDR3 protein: CASSLGGVVSFF. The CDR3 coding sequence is TGTGCCAGCAGCTTAGGGGGCGTGGTATCGTTCTTC.

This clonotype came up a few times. CDR3 DNA: TGTGCCAGCAGCTGGGACATACCGACTAGCGGGCTGGCCCATTACGAGCAGTACTTC. This encodes CASSWDIPTSGLAHYEQYF. The chain employs TRBV7-2 and TRBJ2-7, with 10 bases matching TRBD2. The junction had 19 bases not matched to a gene; V was cut back by 4 bases and J by 4 bases. The CDR3 runs to 19 residues. The germline gives CDR1 SGHTA, CDR2 FQGNSA.

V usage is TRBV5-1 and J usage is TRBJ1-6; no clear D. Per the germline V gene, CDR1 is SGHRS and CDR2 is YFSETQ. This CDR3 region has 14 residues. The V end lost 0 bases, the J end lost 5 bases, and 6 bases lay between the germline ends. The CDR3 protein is CASSLDAHNSPLHF. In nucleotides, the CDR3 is TGCGCCAGCAGCTTGGATGCCCATAATTCACCCCTCCACTTT. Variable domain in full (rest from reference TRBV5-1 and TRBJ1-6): KAGVTQTPRYLIKTRGQQVTLSCSPISGHRSVSWYQQTPGQGLQFLFEYFSETQRNKGNFPGRFSGRQFSNSRSEMNVSTLELGDSALYLCASSLDAHNSPLHFGNGTRLTVT.

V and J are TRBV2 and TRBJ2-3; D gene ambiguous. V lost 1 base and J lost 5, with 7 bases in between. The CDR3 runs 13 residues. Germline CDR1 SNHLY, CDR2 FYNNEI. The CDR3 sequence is CASSEGLRDTQYF. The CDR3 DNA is TGTGCCAGCAGTGAAGGGTTAAGAGATACGCAGTATTTT.

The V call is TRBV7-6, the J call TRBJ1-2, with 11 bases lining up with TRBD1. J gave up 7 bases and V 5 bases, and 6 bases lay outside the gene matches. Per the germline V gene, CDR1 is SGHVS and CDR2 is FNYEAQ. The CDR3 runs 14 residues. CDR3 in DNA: TGTGCCAGCAGCATAGGACAGGGGGCGTTTGGCTACACCTTC. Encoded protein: CASSIGQGAFGYTF.

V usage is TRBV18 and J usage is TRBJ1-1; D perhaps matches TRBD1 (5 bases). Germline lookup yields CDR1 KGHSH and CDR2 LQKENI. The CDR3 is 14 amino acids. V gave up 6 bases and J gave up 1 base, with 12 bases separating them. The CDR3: CASSPFGGNTEAFF. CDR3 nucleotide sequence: TGTGCCAGCTCGCCCTTTGGGGGGAACACTGAAGCTTTCTTT.

The CDR3 DNA sequence: TGTGCCAGCTCACCAGGGACAGAGAGCTCCTACGAGCAGTACTTC. Translation gives CASSPGTESSYEQYF. The V call is TRBV18, the J call TRBJ2-7, with 7 bases that match TRBD1. The CDR3 contains 15 residues. Germline values: CDR1 KGHSH, CDR2 LQKENI. The trim removed 2 bases at V and 0 bases at J, leaving 4 bases unmatched.

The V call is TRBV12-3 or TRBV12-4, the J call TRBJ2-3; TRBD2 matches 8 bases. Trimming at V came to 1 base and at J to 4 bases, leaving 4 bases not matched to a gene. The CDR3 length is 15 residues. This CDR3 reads CASSLGAGVPDTQYF. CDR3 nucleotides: TGTGCCAGCAGTTTAGGAGCGGGAGTCCCAGATACGCAGTATTTT.

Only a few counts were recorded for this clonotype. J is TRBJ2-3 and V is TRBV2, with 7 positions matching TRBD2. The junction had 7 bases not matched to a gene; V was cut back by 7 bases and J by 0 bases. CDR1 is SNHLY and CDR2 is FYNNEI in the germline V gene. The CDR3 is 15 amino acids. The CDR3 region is CASIVGGVSTDTQYF. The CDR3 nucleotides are TGTGCCAGCATAGTGGGGGGGGTGAGCACAGATACGCAGTATTTT. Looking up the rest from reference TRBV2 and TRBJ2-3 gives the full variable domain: EPEVTQTPSHQVTQMGQEVILRCVPISNHLYFYWYRQILGQKVEFLVSFYNNEISEKSEIFDDQFSVERPDGSNFTLKIRSTKLEDSAMYFCASIVGGVSTDTQYFGPGTRLTVL.

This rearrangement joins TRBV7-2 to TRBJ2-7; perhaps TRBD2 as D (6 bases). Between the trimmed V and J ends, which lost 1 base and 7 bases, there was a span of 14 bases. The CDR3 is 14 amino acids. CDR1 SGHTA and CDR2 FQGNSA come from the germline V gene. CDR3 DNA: TGTGCCAGCAGCTTAGGGCGGGAACTGCGGGAGCAGTACTTC. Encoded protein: CASSLGRELREQYF.

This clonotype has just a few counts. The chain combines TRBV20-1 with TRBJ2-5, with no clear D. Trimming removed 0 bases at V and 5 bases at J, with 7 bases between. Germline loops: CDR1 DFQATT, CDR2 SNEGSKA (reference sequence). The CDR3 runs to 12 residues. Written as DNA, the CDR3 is TGCAGTGCTAGAGATTTGCTGGAGACCCAGTACTTC. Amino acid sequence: CSARDLLETQYF.

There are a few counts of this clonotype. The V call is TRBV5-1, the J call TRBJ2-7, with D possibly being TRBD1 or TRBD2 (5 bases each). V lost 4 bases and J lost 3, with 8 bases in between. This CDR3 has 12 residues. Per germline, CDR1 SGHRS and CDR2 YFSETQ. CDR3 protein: CASSGGFYEQYF. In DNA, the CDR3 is TGCGCCAGCAGCGGGGGATTCTACGAGCAGTACTTC.

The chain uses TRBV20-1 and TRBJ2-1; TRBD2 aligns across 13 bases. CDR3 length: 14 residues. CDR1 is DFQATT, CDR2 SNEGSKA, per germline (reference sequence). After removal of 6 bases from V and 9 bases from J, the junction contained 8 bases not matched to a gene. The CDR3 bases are TGCAGTGCGCCAGGACTAGCGGGAGTCGGTGAGCAGTTCTTC. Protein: CSAPGLAGVGEQFF.

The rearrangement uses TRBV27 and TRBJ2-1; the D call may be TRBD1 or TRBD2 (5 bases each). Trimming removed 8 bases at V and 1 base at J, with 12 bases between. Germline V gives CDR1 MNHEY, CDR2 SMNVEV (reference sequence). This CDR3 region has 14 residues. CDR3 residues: CASGPGPSYNEQFF. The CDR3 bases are TGTGCCAGCGGCCCGGGGCCTTCCTACAATGAGCAGTTCTTC.

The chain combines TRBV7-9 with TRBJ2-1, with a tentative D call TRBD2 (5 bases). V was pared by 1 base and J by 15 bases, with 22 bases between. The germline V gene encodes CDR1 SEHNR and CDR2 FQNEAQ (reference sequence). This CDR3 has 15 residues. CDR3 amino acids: CASSLGSGLTGIGFF. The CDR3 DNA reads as TGTGCCAGCAGCTTAGGATCTGGACTGACTGGTATAGGGTTCTTC.

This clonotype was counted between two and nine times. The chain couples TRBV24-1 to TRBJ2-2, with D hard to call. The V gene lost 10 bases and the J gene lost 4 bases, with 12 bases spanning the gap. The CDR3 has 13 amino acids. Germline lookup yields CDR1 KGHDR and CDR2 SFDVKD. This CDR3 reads CATTKTGTGELFF. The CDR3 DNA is TGTGCCACGACCAAGACTGGCACCGGGGAGCTGTTTTTT.

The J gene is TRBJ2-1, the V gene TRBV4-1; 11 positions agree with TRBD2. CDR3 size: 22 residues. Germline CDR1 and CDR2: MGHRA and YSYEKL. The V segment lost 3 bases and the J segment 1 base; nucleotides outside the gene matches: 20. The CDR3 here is CASSQIFGSGLAGRGSYNEQFF. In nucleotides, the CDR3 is TGCGCCAGCAGCCAGATCTTTGGGTCTGGACTAGCGGGCAGAGGTTCCTACAATGAGCAGTTCTTC.